This TCR beta chain is from a study of cytomegalovirus exposure and HLA in healthy donors. Notes on this clone: Its specificity is not known.

Use of 60 Vbeta and 13 Jbeta primers characterized the PCR. TCRdb's copy holds only in-frame clones and misses some; the assay was immunoSEQ multiplex PCR. This table has about 150,000 clones, approximately 85% appearing once. Study-wide results and limits: CMV serostatus was the sole immune exposure data available. Under in vitro conditions, three CMV-associated chains were confirmed as specific for CMV antigens. Roughly uniform depth of sequencing across donors was assumed in presence/absence analyses. Most of the CMV-associated TCR beta chains (in a later analysis) appeared to be HLA-restricted.

This clonotype was sampled from a man in his fifties in good health and CMV-seropositive. The sequenced sample was PBMCs.

CDR3 DNA: TGCGCCAGCAGCCAAGCTGCCAGGAACTATGGCTACACCTTC. Its translation is CASSQAARNYGYTF. The chain uses TRBV4-1 and TRBJ1-2; D call uncertain. Germline loops: CDR1 MGHRA, CDR2 YSYEKL. Trimming took 1 base from V and 2 from J, leaving 8 bases between them. The CDR3 is 14 amino acids.